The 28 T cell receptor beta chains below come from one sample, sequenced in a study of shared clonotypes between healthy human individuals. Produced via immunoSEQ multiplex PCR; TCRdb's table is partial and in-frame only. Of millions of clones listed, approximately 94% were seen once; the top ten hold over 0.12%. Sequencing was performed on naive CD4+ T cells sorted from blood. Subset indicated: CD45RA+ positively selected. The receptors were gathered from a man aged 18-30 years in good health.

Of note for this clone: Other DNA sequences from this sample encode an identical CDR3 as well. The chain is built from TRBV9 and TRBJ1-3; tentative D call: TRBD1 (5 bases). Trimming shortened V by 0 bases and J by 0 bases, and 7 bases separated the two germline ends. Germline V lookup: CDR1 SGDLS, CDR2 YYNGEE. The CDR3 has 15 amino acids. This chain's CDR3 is CASSVEGVSGNTIYF. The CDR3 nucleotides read TGTGCCAGCAGCGTAGAAGGGGTCTCTGGAAACACCATATATTTT.

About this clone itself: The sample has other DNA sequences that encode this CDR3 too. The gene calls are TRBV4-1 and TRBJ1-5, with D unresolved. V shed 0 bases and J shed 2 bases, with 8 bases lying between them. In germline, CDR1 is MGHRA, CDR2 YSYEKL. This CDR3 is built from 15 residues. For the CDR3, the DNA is TGCGCCAGCAGCCAAGAATCCGGGGGCAATCAGCCCCAGCATTTT. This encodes CASSQESGGNQPQHF.

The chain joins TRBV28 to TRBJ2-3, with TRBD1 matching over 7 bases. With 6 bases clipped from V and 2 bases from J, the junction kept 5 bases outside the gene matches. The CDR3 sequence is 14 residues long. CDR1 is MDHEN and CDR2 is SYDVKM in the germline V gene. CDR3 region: CASSRKGATDTQYF. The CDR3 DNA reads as TGTGCCAGCAGCCGAAAGGGGGCCACAGATACGCAGTATTTT.

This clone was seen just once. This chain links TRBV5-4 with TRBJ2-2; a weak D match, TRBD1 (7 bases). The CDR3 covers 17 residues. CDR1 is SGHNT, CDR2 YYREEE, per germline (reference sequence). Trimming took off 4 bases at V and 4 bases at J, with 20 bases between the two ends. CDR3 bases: TGTGCCAGCAGCCCTGGAGGGGCAGGGGGGTCCACCGGGGAGCTGTTTTTT. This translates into CASSPGGAGGSTGELFF.

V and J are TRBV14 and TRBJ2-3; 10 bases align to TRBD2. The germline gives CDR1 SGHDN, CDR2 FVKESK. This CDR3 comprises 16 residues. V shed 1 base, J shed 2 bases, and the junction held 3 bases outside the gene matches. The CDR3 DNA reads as TGTGCCAGCAGCCAAGGGACTAGCGGACTCACAGATACGCAGTATTTT. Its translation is CASSQGTSGLTDTQYF.

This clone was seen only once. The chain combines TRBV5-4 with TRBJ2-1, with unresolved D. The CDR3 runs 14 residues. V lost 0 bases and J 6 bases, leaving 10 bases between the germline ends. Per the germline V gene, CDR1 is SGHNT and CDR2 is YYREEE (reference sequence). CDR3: CASSLGVPLNEQFF. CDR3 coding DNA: TGTGCCAGCAGCTTGGGGGTACCGCTCAATGAGCAGTTCTTC.

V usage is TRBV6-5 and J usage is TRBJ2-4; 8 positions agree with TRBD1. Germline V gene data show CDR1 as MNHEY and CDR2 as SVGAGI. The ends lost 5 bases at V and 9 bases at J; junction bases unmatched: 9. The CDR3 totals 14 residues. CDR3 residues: CASSPGRTGSIQYF. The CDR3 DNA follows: TGTGCCAGCAGTCCCGGTAGGACAGGGAGCATTCAGTACTTC.

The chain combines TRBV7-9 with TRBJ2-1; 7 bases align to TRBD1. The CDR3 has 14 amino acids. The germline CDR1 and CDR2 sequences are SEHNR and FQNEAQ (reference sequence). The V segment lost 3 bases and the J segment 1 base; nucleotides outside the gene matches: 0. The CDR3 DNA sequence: TGTGCCAGCAGCTTCAGGGGGTCCTACAATGAGCAGTTCTTC. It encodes CASSFRGSYNEQFF.

CDR3 in DNA: TGTGCCAGCAGCAGACAGGGGGTTGCAGATACGCAGTATTTT. Translating gives CASSRQGVADTQYF. The chain is built from TRBV2 and TRBJ2-3; TRBD1 aligns across 9 bases. V lost 6 bases to trimming and J lost 4 bases; unmatched junction nucleotides: 5. Germline V gene sequence: CDR1 SNHLY, CDR2 FYNNEI. This CDR3 is built from 14 residues. Looking up the rest from reference TRBV2 and TRBJ2-3 gives the full variable domain: EPEVTQTPSHQVTQMGQEVILRCVPISNHLYFYWYRQILGQKVEFLVSFYNNEISEKSEIFDDQFSVERPDGSNFTLKIRSTKLEDSAMYFCASSRQGVADTQYFGPGTRLTVL.

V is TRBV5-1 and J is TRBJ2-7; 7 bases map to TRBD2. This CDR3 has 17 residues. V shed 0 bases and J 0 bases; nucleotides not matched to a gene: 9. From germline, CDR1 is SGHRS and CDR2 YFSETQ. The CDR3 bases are TGCGCCAGCAGCTTGGGGACTCTAGCGGAACCCTCCTACGAGCAGTACTTC. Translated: CASSLGTLAEPSYEQYF.

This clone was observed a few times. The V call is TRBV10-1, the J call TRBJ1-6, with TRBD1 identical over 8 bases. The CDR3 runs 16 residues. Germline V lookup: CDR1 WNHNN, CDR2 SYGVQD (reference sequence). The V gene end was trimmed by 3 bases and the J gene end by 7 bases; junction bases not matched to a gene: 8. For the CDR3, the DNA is TGCGCCAGCAGTGACTCCGGGACAGGACCCAATTCACCCCTCCACTTT. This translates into CASSDSGTGPNSPLHF.

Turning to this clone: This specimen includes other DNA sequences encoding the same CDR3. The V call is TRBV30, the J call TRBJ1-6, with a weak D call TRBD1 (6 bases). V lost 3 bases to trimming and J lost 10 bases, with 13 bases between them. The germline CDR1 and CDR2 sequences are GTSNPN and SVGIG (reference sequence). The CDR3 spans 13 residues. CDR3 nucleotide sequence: TGTGCCTGGAGGGCACAGGGAGGCTCACCCCTCCACTTT. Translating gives CAWRAQGGSPLHF.

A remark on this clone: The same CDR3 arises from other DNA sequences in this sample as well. CDR3: CASSPLGGELFF. CDR3 nucleotides: TGTGCCAGCAGTCCCCTGGGGGGGGAGCTGTTTTTT. The chain joins TRBV28 to TRBJ2-2, with D unresolved. V lost 5 bases and J lost 8, with 9 bases in between. The CDR3 is 12 residues long. CDR1 and CDR2 (germline): MDHEN, SYDVKM.

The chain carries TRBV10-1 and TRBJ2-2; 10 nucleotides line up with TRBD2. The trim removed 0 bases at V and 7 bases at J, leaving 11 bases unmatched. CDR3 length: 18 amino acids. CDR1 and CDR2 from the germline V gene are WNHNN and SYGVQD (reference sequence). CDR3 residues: CASSESEASGRGGGELFF. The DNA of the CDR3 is TGCGCCAGCAGTGAGTCGGAGGCTAGCGGGAGAGGGGGCGGGGAGCTGTTTTTT.

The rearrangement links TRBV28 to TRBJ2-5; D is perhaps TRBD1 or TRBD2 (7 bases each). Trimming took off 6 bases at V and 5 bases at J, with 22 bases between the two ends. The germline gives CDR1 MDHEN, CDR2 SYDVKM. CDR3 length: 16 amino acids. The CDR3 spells CASSPLGRGRLETQYF. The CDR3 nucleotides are TGTGCCAGCAGCCCCTTGGGGAGGGGGCGCTTGGAGACCCAGTACTTC.

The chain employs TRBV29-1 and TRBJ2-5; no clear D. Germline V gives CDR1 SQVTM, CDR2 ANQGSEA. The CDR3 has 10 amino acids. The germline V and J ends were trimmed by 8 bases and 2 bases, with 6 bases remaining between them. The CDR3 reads CSLGQETQYF. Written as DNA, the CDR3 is TGCAGCTTGGGACAAGAGACCCAGTACTTC.

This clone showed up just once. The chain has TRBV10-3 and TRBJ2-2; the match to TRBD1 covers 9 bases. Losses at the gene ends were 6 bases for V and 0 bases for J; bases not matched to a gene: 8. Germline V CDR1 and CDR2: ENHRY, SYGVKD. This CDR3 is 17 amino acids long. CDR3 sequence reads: CAIRGQGLRANTGELFF. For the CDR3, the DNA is TGTGCCATCAGGGGACAGGGTTTGAGGGCGAACACCGGGGAGCTGTTTTTT.

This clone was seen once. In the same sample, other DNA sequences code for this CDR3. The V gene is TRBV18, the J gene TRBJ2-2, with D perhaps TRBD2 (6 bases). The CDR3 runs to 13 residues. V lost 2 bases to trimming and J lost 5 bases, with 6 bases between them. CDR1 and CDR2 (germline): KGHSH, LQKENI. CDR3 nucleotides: TGTGCCAGCTCACCAGGGGGGACCGGGGAGCTGTTTTTT. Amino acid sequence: CASSPGGTGELFF.

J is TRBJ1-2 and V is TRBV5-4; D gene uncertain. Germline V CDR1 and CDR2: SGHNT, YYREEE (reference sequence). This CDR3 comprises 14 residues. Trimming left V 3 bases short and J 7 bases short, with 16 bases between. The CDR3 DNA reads TGTGCCAGCAGCTCAGGAGATCCCTTGGGTGGCTACACCTTC. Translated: CASSSGDPLGGYTF.

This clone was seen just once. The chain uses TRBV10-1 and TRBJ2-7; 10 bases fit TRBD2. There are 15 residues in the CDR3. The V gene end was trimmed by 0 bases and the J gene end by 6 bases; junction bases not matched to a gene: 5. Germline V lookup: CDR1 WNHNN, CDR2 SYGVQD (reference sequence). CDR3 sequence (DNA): TGCGCCAGCAGTGAGTCTTTACTAGCGGGAAGCGAGCAGTACTTC. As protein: CASSESLLAGSEQYF.

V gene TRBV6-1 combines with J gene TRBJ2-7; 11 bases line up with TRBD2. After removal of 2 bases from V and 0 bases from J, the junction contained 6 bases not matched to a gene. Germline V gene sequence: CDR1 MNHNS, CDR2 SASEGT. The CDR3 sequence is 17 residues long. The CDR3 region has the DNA TGTGCCAGCAGTGAAACTAGCGGGAGTAGGAGCTCCTACGAGCAGTACTTC. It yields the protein CASSETSGSRSSYEQYF.

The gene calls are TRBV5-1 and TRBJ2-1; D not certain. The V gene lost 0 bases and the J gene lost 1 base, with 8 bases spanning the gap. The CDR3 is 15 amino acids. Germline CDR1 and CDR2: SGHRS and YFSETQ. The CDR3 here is CASSLGQMSYNEQFF. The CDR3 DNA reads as TGCGCCAGCAGCTTGGGCCAGATGTCCTACAATGAGCAGTTCTTC.

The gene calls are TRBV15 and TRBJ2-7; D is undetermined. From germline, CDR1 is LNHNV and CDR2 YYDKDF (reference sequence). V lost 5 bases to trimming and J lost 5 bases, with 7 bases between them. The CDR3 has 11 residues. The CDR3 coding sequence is TGTGCCACCAGCGTCGCGAACGAGCAGTACTTC. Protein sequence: CATSVANEQYF.

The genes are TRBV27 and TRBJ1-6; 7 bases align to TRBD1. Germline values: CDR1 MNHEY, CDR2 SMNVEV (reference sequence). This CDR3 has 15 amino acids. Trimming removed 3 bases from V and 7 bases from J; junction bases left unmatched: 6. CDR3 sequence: CASSFGQGGNSPLHF. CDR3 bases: TGTGCCAGCAGTTTTGGCCAGGGGGGAAATTCACCCCTCCACTTT.

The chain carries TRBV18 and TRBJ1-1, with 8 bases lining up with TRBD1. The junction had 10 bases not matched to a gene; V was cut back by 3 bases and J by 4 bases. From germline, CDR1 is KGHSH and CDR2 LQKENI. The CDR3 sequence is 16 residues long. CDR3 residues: CASSPPRGLRGTEAFF. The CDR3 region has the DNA TGTGCCAGCTCACCCCCCAGGGGGCTTAGGGGCACTGAAGCTTTCTTT.

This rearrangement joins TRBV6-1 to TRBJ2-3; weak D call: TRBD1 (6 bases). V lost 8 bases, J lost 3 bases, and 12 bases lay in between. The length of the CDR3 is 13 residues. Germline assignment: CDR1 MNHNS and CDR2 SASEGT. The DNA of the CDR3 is TGTGCCAGCGGGGGCCAGGGAACAGATACGCAGTATTTT. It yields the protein CASGGQGTDTQYF.

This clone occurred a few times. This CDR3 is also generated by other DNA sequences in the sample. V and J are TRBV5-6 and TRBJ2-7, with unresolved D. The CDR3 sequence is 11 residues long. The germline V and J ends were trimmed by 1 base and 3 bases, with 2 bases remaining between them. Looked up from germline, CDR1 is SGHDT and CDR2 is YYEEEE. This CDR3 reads CASSLNYEQYF. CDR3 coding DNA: TGTGCCAGCAGCTTGAACTACGAGCAGTACTTC. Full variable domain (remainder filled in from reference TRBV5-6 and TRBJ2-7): DAGVTQSPTHLIKTRGQQVTLRCSPKSGHDTVSWYQQALGQGPQFIFQYYEEEERQRGNFPDRFSGHQFPNYSSELNVNALLLGDSALYLCASSLNYEQYFGPGTRLTVT.

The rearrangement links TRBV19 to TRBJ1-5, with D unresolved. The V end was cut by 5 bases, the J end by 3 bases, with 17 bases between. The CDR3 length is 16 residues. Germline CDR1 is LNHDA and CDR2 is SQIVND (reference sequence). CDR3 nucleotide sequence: TGTGCCAGTAGTTCCGTGGGCAGAACCCTCAATCAGCCCCAGCATTTT. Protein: CASSSVGRTLNQPQHF.